These 12 T cell receptor beta chains were all obtained from the same sample, sequenced in a study of T-cell memory formation after mild COVID-19. Via MiXCR, TCRdb re-called the 5' RACE reads, giving one row per CDR3 protein. Altogether hundreds of thousands of distinct CDR3 sequences are present, 7% to 10% being singletons, with the ten largest covering less than 25%. Sequencing was done on a sample of PBMCs or a T cell subset sorted from them (not recorded which). The receptor source for this set is a man between 18 and 35 years old who had mild COVID-19 (a few samples of this study predate the infection). Cell type and time point are not known.

The V call is TRBV12-3 or TRBV12-4, the J call TRBJ2-1; 14 bases fit TRBD2. CDR3 length: 16 amino acids. The V segment lost 4 bases and the J segment 7 bases; nucleotides outside the gene matches: 6. As DNA, the CDR3 is TGTGCCAGCAGTTATAGGGGACTAGCGGGGGAAAATGAGCAGTTCTTC. Its translation is CASSYRGLAGENEQFF.

The V call is TRBV20-1, the J call TRBJ2-7; D is undetermined. The CDR3 is made up of 14 amino acids. V lost 5 bases and J 3 bases, leaving 17 bases between the germline ends. The germline CDR1 and CDR2 sequences are DFQATT and SNEGSKA (reference sequence). The CDR3 sequence: CSAGPAARVYEQYF. CDR3 nucleotides: TGCAGTGCTGGACCCGCGGCGCGAGTCTACGAGCAGTACTTC.

This chain uses TRBV9 with TRBJ2-1; D may be TRBD2 (5 bases). The germline V gene has CDR1 SGDLS and CDR2 YYNGEE. The CDR3 spans 17 residues. The V and J ends lost 4 bases and 0 bases respectively, with 17 bases between them. CDR3 protein: CASSPLKAASSYNEQFF. The CDR3 region has the DNA TGTGCCAGCAGCCCCCTAAAAGCGGCGAGCTCCTACAATGAGCAGTTCTTC.

This clonotype was seen only a few times. The chain is built from TRBV7-3 and TRBJ2-3; D not certain. CDR3 length: 16 amino acids. The germline V gene encodes CDR1 SGHTA and CDR2 FQGTGA. Trimming pared 5 bases from V and 5 bases from J, leaving 20 bases between. CDR3 protein: CASSPSLVAAGDTQYF. CDR3 coding DNA: TGTGCCAGCAGCCCGAGCTTGGTGGCAGCAGGAGATACGCAGTATTTT.

This chain connects TRBV9 to TRBJ1-3, with D unclear. The CDR3 spans 14 residues. Germline values: CDR1 SGDLS, CDR2 YYNGEE. Trimming stripped 0 bases from V and 0 bases from J, with 4 bases between. CDR3 loop: CASSVGVSGNTIYF. The CDR3 DNA reads TGTGCCAGCAGCGTAGGGGTCTCTGGAAACACCATATATTTT.

CDR3 DNA sequence: TGCGCCAGCAATCACGGGGAGAACACTGAAGCTTTCTTT. This encodes CASNHGENTEAFF. The chain links TRBV5-1 to TRBJ1-1; D is uncertain. This CDR3 has 13 amino acids. V lost 6 bases, J lost 1 base, and 10 bases lay in between. Germline V gives CDR1 SGHRS, CDR2 YFSETQ. Combining the CDR3 with reference TRBV5-1 and TRBJ1-1 gives the whole variable domain KAGVTQTPRYLIKTRGQQVTLSCSPISGHRSVSWYQQTPGQGLQFLFEYFSETQRNKGNFPGRFSGRQFSNSRSEMNVSTLELGDSALYLCASNHGENTEAFFGQGTRLTVV.

This clonotype was detected only a few times. The rearrangement joins TRBV24-1 to TRBJ2-6; 10 bases map to TRBD1. Trimming removed 11 bases from V and 4 bases from J; junction bases left unmatched: 10. In germline, CDR1 is KGHDR, CDR2 SFDVKD. The CDR3 is made up of 16 amino acids. The DNA of the CDR3 is TGTGCCATATTTAGGACAGGGGGGGCCGGGGCCAACGTCCTGACTTTC. It translates to CAIFRTGGAGANVLTF.

V usage is TRBV11-3 and J usage is TRBJ2-1, with D possibly matching TRBD1 (6 bases). CDR1 SGHNT and CDR2 YENEEA come from the germline V gene. This CDR3 spans 13 amino acids. Trimming left V 6 bases short and J 10 bases short, with 16 bases between. CDR3 loop: CASSITRGYEQFF. The CDR3 DNA is TGTGCCAGCAGTATAACCAGGGGTTACGAGCAGTTCTTC.

This clonotype occurred a few times. The V gene is TRBV2, the J gene TRBJ2-3; 13 bases are shared with TRBD2. CDR1 and CDR2 (germline): SNHLY, FYNNEI. The CDR3 has 15 amino acids. J gave up 3 bases and V 5 bases, and 2 bases lay outside the gene matches. CDR3 residues: CASSTSGGATDTQYF. The DNA of the CDR3 is TGTGCCAGCAGTACTAGCGGGGGGGCTACAGATACGCAGTATTTT.

This clonotype was detected ten times or more. The rearrangement links TRBV4-2 to TRBJ2-7, with 8 bases aligning to TRBD1. V trimming: 6 bases; J trimming: 4 bases; junction bases outside the gene matches: 11. In germline, CDR1 is LGHNA, CDR2 YNFKEQ. This CDR3 has 15 residues. For the CDR3, the DNA is TGTGCCAGCAGGTCAGGGGGCGCGCTATCATACGAGCAGTACTTC. Its protein is CASRSGGALSYEQYF.

There are many counts of this clonotype. The chain is built from TRBV24-1 and TRBJ2-1; D remains ambiguous. This CDR3 has 14 residues. Germline-derived CDR1 and CDR2 are KGHDR and SFDVKD. The V gene lost 3 bases and the J gene lost 10 bases, with 15 bases spanning the gap. CDR3 loop: CATSDQPLGVEQFF. The CDR3 DNA follows: TGTGCCACCAGTGATCAACCCCTTGGGGTAGAGCAGTTCTTC.

In its sample, this clonotype was seen a few times. J is TRBJ2-2 and V is TRBV10-3, with 8 bases matching TRBD2. The junction had 15 bases not matched to a gene; V was cut back by 6 bases and J by 0 bases. The CDR3 runs to 19 residues. The germline V gene has CDR1 ENHRY and CDR2 SYGVKD. The CDR3 DNA follows: TGTGCCATCAGCCTCCGGGGACGAGCGGGGGCCTCGAACACCGGGGAGCTGTTTTTT. Its protein is CAISLRGRAGASNTGELFF.